The sample holds a few counts of the clone carrying this T cell receptor beta chain. The antigen remains undetermined. The CDR3 is 14 amino acids. Unmatched junction bases numbered 5, after V lost 5 bases and J lost 6 bases. Germline CDR1 and CDR2: SGHTA and FQGNSA. The data are from a study of cytomegalovirus exposure and HLA in healthy donors. The wider study: Among about 380 genotyped donors, 65% to 90% fell in the Caucasian-associated ancestry cluster. Study-wide results and limits: Using the classifier, cytomegalovirus status was reportedly diagnosed with high specificity and sensitivity. In a later analysis, productive TCRs from donors in an Asian-associated ancestry cluster reportedly carried fewer N-insertions than the cohort mean.

PCR was performed using 60 Vbeta and 13 Jbeta primers. Only in-frame clones appear in the TCRdb table, and some are missing; sequencing was by immunoSEQ multiplex PCR. Altogether 170,000 or so clones are present, roughly 86% being singletons, with the ten largest covering 4.8%. The sample consisted of PBMCs. The genes are TRBV7-2 and TRBJ2-1; 9 bases align to TRBD2. The source of this sequence is a girl under 18 in good health and CMV-seropositive. Here the CDR3 reads CASSDSGGTNEQFF. CDR3 bases: TGTGCCAGCAGCGACAGCGGGGGGACCAATGAGCAGTTCTTC.